Sequencing of this T cell receptor beta chain was carried out in a study of cytomegalovirus exposure and HLA in healthy donors. Per germline, CDR1 MDHEN and CDR2 SYDVKM. The CDR3 consists of 14 residues. The germline V and J ends were trimmed by 5 bases and 5 bases, with 15 bases remaining between them. This clone was found once. A multiplex PCR was run with 60 Vbeta primers and 13 Jbeta primers. Here immunoSEQ multiplex PCR was the method, and the copy in TCRdb shows in-frame clones only, minus some. The sample has roughly 140,000 clones, 68% seen once; the top ten hold roughly 4%. This TCR was recovered from a man in his fifties or sixties in good health and CMV-seronegative. The V gene is TRBV28, the J gene TRBJ2-5; D may be TRBD1 (6 bases). Material: PBMCs. CDR3 loop: CASSNIRGGETQYF. The CDR3, as DNA: TGTGCCAGCAGTAATATCAGGGGCGGGGAGACCCAGTACTTC.